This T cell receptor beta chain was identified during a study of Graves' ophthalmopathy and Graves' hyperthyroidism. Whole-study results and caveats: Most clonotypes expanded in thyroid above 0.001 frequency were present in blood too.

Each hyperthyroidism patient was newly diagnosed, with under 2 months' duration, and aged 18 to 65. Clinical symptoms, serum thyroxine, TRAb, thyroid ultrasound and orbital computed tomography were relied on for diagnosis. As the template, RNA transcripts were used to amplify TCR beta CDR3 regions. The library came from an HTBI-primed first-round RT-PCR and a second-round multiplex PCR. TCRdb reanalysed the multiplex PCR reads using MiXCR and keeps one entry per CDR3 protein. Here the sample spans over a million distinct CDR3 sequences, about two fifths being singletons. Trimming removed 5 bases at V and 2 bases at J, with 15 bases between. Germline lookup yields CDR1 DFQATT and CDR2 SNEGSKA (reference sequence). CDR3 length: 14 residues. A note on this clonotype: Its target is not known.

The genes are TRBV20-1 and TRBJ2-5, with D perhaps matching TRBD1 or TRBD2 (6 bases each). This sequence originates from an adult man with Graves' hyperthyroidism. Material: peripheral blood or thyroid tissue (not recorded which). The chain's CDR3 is CSARGGTQQETQYF. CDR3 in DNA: TGCAGTGCTCGCGGAGGGACACAACAAGAGACCCAGTACTTC.